Following are 18 T cell receptor beta chains from one sample sequenced in a study of cytomegalovirus exposure and HLA in healthy donors. The PCR employed 60 Vbeta primers together with 13 Jbeta primers. Using immunoSEQ multiplex PCR, the repertoire was profiled, and TCRdb retains in-frame clones only, with some absent. This table has over 150,000 clones, roughly 76% appearing once. Sequencing was done on a sample of PBMCs. The receptor source for this set is a woman in her 50s in good health and CMV-seronegative.

This sequence joins TRBV13 and TRBJ1-6; D ambiguous. V gave up 4 bases and J gave up 2 bases, with 15 bases separating them. CDR3 length: 17 residues. The germline V gene encodes CDR1 PRHDT and CDR2 FYEKMQ (reference sequence). CDR3 bases: TGTGCCAGCAGCTCGTGGGAGGGAGGCGCCTATAATTCACCCCTCCACTTT. This sequence encodes CASSSWEGGAYNSPLHF.

The V and J genes are TRBV7-9 and TRBJ1-4; D gene ambiguous. Trimming cost V 7 bases and J 2 bases, with 5 bases left between them. CDR1 is SEHNR, CDR2 FQNEAQ, per germline (reference sequence). The CDR3 loop spans 12 amino acids. The CDR3 nucleotides read TGTGCCAGCACCCTGACTAATGAAAAACTGTTTTTT. It is translated as CASTLTNEKLFF. The variable domain in full, completed from reference TRBV7-9 and TRBJ1-4, reads DTGVSQNPRHKITKRGQNVTFRCDPISEHNRLYWYRQTLGQGPEFLTYFQNEAQLEKSRLLSDRFSAERPKGSFSTLEIQRTEQGDSAMYLCASTLTNEKLFFGSGTQLSVL.

V is TRBV28 and J is TRBJ2-7, with a tentative D call TRBD2 (6 bases). Germline lookup yields CDR1 MDHEN and CDR2 SYDVKM. The CDR3 contains 14 residues. The V gene lost 5 bases and the J gene lost 2 bases, with 13 bases spanning the gap. This CDR3 reads CASSDEGLPYEQYF. For the CDR3, the DNA is TGTGCCAGCAGTGATGAGGGACTTCCCTACGAGCAGTACTTC.

The gene calls are TRBV28 and TRBJ1-1; tentatively, D is TRBD1 (5 bases). Per germline, CDR1 MDHEN and CDR2 SYDVKM. V shed 3 bases and J shed 1 base, with 12 bases lying between them. The CDR3 runs to 15 residues. CDR3 in amino acids: CASSFSRTTNTEAFF. The CDR3 coding sequence is TGTGCCAGCAGTTTTTCGCGGACAACGAACACTGAAGCTTTCTTT.

The gene calls are TRBV2 and TRBJ2-5, with a possible D match to TRBD2 (6 bases). With the DNA end fitting TRBJ2-7 better, the J assignment may be wrong. This CDR3 is 13 amino acids long. Germline V lookup: CDR1 SNHLY, CDR2 FYNNEI. DNA of the CDR3: TGTGCCAGCTACCGGGACTTCCCCTACGAGCAGTACTTC. Residues: CASYRDFPYEQYF.

The V call is TRBV19, the J call TRBJ2-7, with D unclear. In germline, CDR1 is LNHDA, CDR2 SQIVND (reference sequence). The V gene lost 8 bases and the J gene lost 2 bases, with 19 bases spanning the gap. CDR3 size: 15 residues. CDR3 in amino acids: CASQASKVGAYEQYF. The CDR3 nucleotides are TGTGCCAGTCAGGCCTCTAAAGTAGGCGCCTACGAGCAGTACTTC.

A few counts support this clone. The chain has TRBV5-4 and TRBJ2-3; no reliable D call. V was cut by 6 bases and J by 4 bases, with 12 bases left in between. The V gene's germline CDR1 is SGHNT and CDR2 YYREEE (reference sequence). The CDR3 spans 13 residues. CDR3: CASTNLLSDTQYF. The CDR3 DNA reads TGTGCCAGCACCAATCTCCTATCAGATACGCAGTATTTT.

The rearrangement joins TRBV6-1 to TRBJ2-2; 7 nucleotides line up with TRBD1. Trimming removed 4 bases from V and 4 bases from J; junction bases left unmatched: 9. The CDR3 sequence is 16 residues long. Germline lookup yields CDR1 MNHNS and CDR2 SASEGT. The CDR3 DNA reads as TGTGCCAGCAGTGGGGGTGGGGACAGAACCACCGGGGAGCTGTTTTTT. This gives the protein CASSGGGDRTTGELFF.

V is TRBV28 and J is TRBJ1-5, with 10 bases aligning to TRBD1. CDR1 and CDR2 (germline): MDHEN, SYDVKM. V was clipped by 6 bases and J by 12 bases; unmatched bases: 17. CDR3 size: 16 residues. CDR3 amino acids: CASSTPGTGANRIQHF. CDR3 nucleotides: TGTGCCAGCAGCACTCCCGGGACAGGGGCCAACAGGATCCAGCATTTT.

This clone has more than one count but fewer than ten. The chain couples TRBV9 to TRBJ2-3; D is perhaps TRBD2 (5 bases). Trimming pared 4 bases from V and 4 bases from J, leaving 19 bases between. CDR3 length: 16 residues. Per germline, CDR1 SGDLS and CDR2 YYNGEE. CDR3 coding DNA: TGTGCCAGCAGCTCGGGTGAGGGTGGGGTCCCAGATACGCAGTATTTT. Its protein product is CASSSGEGGVPDTQYF.

This clone was observed a single time. V and J are TRBV9 and TRBJ1-4, with D possibly TRBD1 on 5 matching bases. V lost 3 bases, J lost 0 bases, and 9 bases lay in between. The CDR3 length is 15 residues. Germline values: CDR1 SGDLS, CDR2 YYNGEE. The CDR3 DNA sequence: TGTGCCAGCAGCGCCCGGGGGACAACTAATGAAAAACTGTTTTTT. Translated: CASSARGTTNEKLFF.

By share, this clone ranks as medium-sized. This rearrangement joins TRBV6-6 to TRBJ2-7; D not certain. V lost 2 bases and J lost 2, with 7 bases in between. Per germline, CDR1 MNHNY and CDR2 SVGAGI (reference sequence). This CDR3 spans 13 amino acids. The CDR3 reads CASSYPSAYEQYF. CDR3 DNA sequence: TGTGCCAGCAGTTACCCCTCCGCCTACGAGCAGTACTTC.

The gene calls are TRBV19 and TRBJ1-5; 8 positions match TRBD1. From germline, CDR1 is LNHDA and CDR2 SQIVND (reference sequence). V lost 8 bases, J lost 5 bases, and 5 bases stayed unmatched. CDR3 length: 13 residues. The CDR3 DNA follows: TGTGCCAGTGGACAGGGTAGGGATCAGCCCCAGCATTTT. Its translation: CASGQGRDQPQHF.

J is TRBJ2-7 and V is TRBV6-6, with 7 bases matching TRBD1. This CDR3 comprises 13 residues. Germline V lookup: CDR1 MNHNY, CDR2 SVGAGI (reference sequence). V was clipped by 4 bases and J by 7 bases; unmatched bases: 7. The CDR3 nucleotides read TGTGCCAGCAGTTCCCTACAGGGGTGGGAGCAGTACTTC. Encoded protein: CASSSLQGWEQYF.

This chain connects TRBV6-6 to TRBJ2-5; D remains ambiguous. Germline lookup yields CDR1 MNHNY and CDR2 SVGAGI (reference sequence). This CDR3 has 12 residues. Trimming pared 5 bases from V and 5 bases from J, leaving 9 bases between. The CDR3, as DNA: TGTGCCAGCAGTCCCCTCCGGGAGACCCAGTACTTC. Translating it yields CASSPLRETQYF.

The chain is built from TRBV7-6 and TRBJ1-1, with 9 bases lining up with TRBD1. This CDR3 contains 14 residues. The germline V gene encodes CDR1 SGHVS and CDR2 FNYEAQ. The junction had 3 bases not matched to a gene; V was cut back by 4 bases and J by 3 bases. CDR3 bases: TGTGCCAGCAGCTATACAGGGGGCGACACTGAAGCTTTCTTT. Translated: CASSYTGGDTEAFF.

In this sample, this clone turned up once. This rearrangement joins TRBV5-4 to TRBJ2-6; D is undetermined. From germline, CDR1 is SGHNT and CDR2 YYREEE (reference sequence). V gave up 4 bases and J gave up 0 bases, with 11 bases separating them. This CDR3 contains 16 residues. This CDR3 is CASSPETLSGANVLTF. In nucleotides, the CDR3 is TGTGCCAGCAGCCCAGAAACCCTCTCTGGGGCCAACGTCCTGACTTTC. Combining the CDR3 with reference TRBV5-4 and TRBJ2-6 gives the whole variable domain ETGVTQSPTHLIKTRGQQVTLRCSSQSGHNTVSWYQQALGQGPQFIFQYYREEENGRGNFPPRFSGLQFPNYSSELNVNALELDDSALYLCASSPETLSGANVLTFGAGSRLTVL.

In this sample, this clone turned up a few times. This rearrangement joins TRBV27 to TRBJ2-4, with D possibly TRBD1 on 6 matching bases. V gave up 5 bases and J gave up 0 bases, with 14 bases separating them. The CDR3 covers 16 residues. Germline assignment: CDR1 MNHEY and CDR2 SMNVEV (reference sequence). CDR3 DNA sequence: TGTGCCAGCAGTATAGATCAGGGGTTAGCCAAAAACATTCAGTACTTC. Translating gives CASSIDQGLAKNIQYF.